Sequencing of this T cell receptor beta chain was carried out in a study of OX40 agonist ivuxolimab in advanced cancers. About the research overall: Patients received ivuxolimab, an agonistic anti-OX40 (CD134) antibody.

Only one count was recorded for this clone. The protocol was immunoSEQ multiplex PCR, while the TCRdb copy is restricted to in-frame clones and leaves out a portion. The repertoire holds roughly 40,000 clones, with 70% to 85% as singletons. Germline CDR1 SGDLS, CDR2 YYNGEE. The CDR3 is 15 amino acids. V gave up 4 bases and J gave up 0 bases; unmatched junction bases: 4. The chain carries TRBV9 and TRBJ1-3; 7 bases agree with TRBD1. Specimen: CD4+ or CD8+ T cells sorted from blood, collected in a trial of the OX40 agonist ivuxolimab. This sequence was found in an adult with an advanced solid tumor such as melanoma, head and neck, liver or kidney cancer. The CDR3 bases are TGTGCCAGCAGCCGGGGACAGACCTCTGGAAACACCATATATTTT. It codes for CASSRGQTSGNTIYF. The full variable domain, in which reference TRBV9 and TRBJ1-3 provide the parts outside the CDR3, is DSGVTQTPKHLITATGQRVTLRCSPRSGDLSVYWYQQSLDQGLQFLIQYYNGEERAKGNILERFSAQQFPDLHSELNLSSLELGDSALYFCASSRGQTSGNTIYFGEGSWLTVV.